The 28 T cell receptor beta chains below were found in one sample sequenced in a study of T cell clonality in common variable immunodeficiency. Study results and caveats: Reportedly, TCR beta sequences from common variable immunodeficiency showed fewer deletions and N-nucleotide insertions.

Data came from immunoSEQ multiplex PCR; TCRdb stores just in-frame clones and leaves some out. The data show about 21,000 clones, with none appearing a single time. No antigen has been assigned to these receptors. The material sequenced was peripheral blood mononuclear cells. Receptor source: a human donor with common variable immunodeficiency.

This clone was recorded at least ten times. The observed sequence ends 3 residues before the CDR3 terminus, with the missing tail filled in from the germline J gene. The chain has TRBV11-2 and TRBJ1-6; no definite D call. This CDR3 spans 14 amino acids. CDR1 is SGHAT and CDR2 is FQNNGV in the germline V gene. Trimming shortened V by 1 base and J by 7 bases, and 8 bases separated the two germline ends. CDR3: CASSLGKSNSPLHF. CDR3 DNA (partial): TGTGCCAGCAGCTTAGGAAAAAGCAATTCACCC.

For this clone: The read gets to within 3 residues of the CDR3 end, and the germline J gene fills in the rest. The chain carries TRBV7-2 and TRBJ2-7; D is perhaps TRBD1 or TRBD2 (6 bases each). CDR1 and CDR2 from the germline V gene are SGHTA and FQGNSA. Trimming stripped 9 bases from V and 4 bases from J, with 19 bases between. The CDR3 runs to 14 residues. CDR3 bases read: TGTGCCAGTAGGGGCGGGACACGGAATTACGAG. This translates into CASRGGTRNYE. The entire CDR3 protein is CASRGGTRNYEQYF. Complete variable domain (other parts from reference TRBV7-2 and TRBJ2-7): GAGVSQSPSNKVTEKGKDVELRCDPISGHTALYWYRQSLGQGLEFLIYFQGNSAPDKSGLPSDRFSAERTGGSVSTLTIQRTQQEDSAVYLCASRGGTRNYEQYFGPGTRLTVT.

This clone was counted at least ten times. The missing CDR3 end, 3 residues past where the read stops, is filled in from the germline J gene. J is TRBJ2-2 and V is TRBV19; 8 bases are shared with TRBD1. Germline V gene data show CDR1 as LNHDA and CDR2 as SQIVND (reference sequence). After removal of 4 bases from V and 4 bases from J, the junction contained 5 bases not matched to a gene. The CDR3 runs to 15 residues. The sequenced CDR3 bases are TGTGCCAGTAGTAGAACAGGGGGATCCACCGGGGAG. Protein product: CASSRTGGSTGE. The full CDR3 protein is CASSRTGGSTGELFF.

This clone was seen many times. With the read ending 3 residues before the CDR3 end, the germline J gene is used to fill in that end. This sequence joins TRBV12-3 or TRBV12-4 and TRBJ2-7, with TRBD1 matching over 12 bases. The V segment lost 5 bases and the J segment 4 bases; nucleotides outside the gene matches: 12. CDR3 length equals 17 residues. Partial CDR3 DNA: TGTGCCAGCAGTGGTCGTCGGGGGACAGGGGGCTTATACGAG. It translates to CASSGRRGTGGLYE. The complete CDR3 reads CASSGRRGTGGLYEQYF.

This clone showed up many times. The sequenced fragment ends 3 residues before the CDR3 boundary, so the rest is inferred from the germline J gene. The rearrangement uses TRBV20-1 and TRBJ1-1, with D maybe TRBD1 (5 bases). V was trimmed by 2 bases and J by 5 bases, leaving 12 bases between them. Germline CDR1 and CDR2: DFQATT and SNEGSKA (reference sequence). CDR3 length: 13 residues. CDR3 residues: CSARRGVGTEAFF. The CDR3 DNA, read in part, is TGCAGTGCTAGAAGGGGCGTGGGGACTGAA.

This clone was seen at least ten times. The CDR3 sequence: CASSLADTYNQPQHF. The DNA read from the CDR3 is TGTGCCAGCAGCTTAGCTGACACCTACAATCAGCCC. The chain carries TRBV7-6 and TRBJ1-5; no clear D gene. From the germline J gene comes the end of the CDR3, since the read stops 3 residues before it. This CDR3 is built from 15 residues. V was shortened by 0 bases and J by 3 bases, with 9 bases between the two germline ends. Germline assignment: CDR1 SGHVS and CDR2 FNYEAQ.

This clone was seen at least ten times. The missing CDR3 end, 3 residues past where the read stops, is filled in from the germline J gene. This chain connects TRBV11-2 to TRBJ2-2; no clear D. V gave up 6 bases and J gave up 3 bases, with 11 bases separating them. The CDR3 totals 14 residues. Germline assignment: CDR1 SGHAT and CDR2 FQNNGV. The part of the CDR3 DNA that was read is TGTGCCAGCAGACAAAACATCTACACCGGGGAG. It codes for CASRQNIYTGE. The complete CDR3 sequence is CASRQNIYTGELFF. Filled out from reference TRBV11-2 and TRBJ2-2, the complete variable domain reads EAGVAQSPRYKIIEKRQSVAFWCNPISGHATLYWYQQILGQGPKLLIQFQNNGVVDDSQLPKDRFSAERLKGVDSTLKIQPAKLEDSAVYLCASRQNIYTGELFFGEGSRLTVL.

This clone was seen ten or more times. Sequence at one end of the junction differs from germline and may be a read error. The read gets to within 3 residues of the CDR3 end, and the germline J gene fills in the rest. The chain links TRBV28 to TRBJ2-3; D might be TRBD2 (5 bases). CDR1 MDHEN and CDR2 SYDVKM come from the germline V gene. The CDR3 is 15 residues long. The CDR3 loop is CASSHTQAGTDTQYF. Incomplete CDR3 DNA: TGTGCCAGCAGTCACACCCAGGCGGGCACTGATACG. Using reference TRBV28 and TRBJ2-3 for the parts outside the CDR3, the full variable domain is DVKVTQSSRYLVKRTGEKVFLECVQDMDHENMFWYRQDPGLGLRLIYFSYDVKMKEKGDIPEGYSVSREKKERFSLILESASTNQTSMYLCASSHTQAGTDTQYFGPGTRLTVL.

This clone has a count of ten or more. Read data end 3 residues before the CDR3 end; the end is taken from the germline J gene. This chain uses TRBV19 with TRBJ2-7; 7 nucleotides align to TRBD1. The junction had 8 bases not matched to a gene; V was cut back by 4 bases and J by 2 bases. Germline CDR1 LNHDA, CDR2 SQIVND (reference sequence). This CDR3 has 15 amino acids. Here the CDR3 reads CASSRTGGVPYEQYF. The part of the CDR3 DNA that was read is TGTGCCAGTAGTAGGACAGGCGGAGTTCCCTACGAG.

About this clone: The read is 3 residues too short to cover the CDR3 end, so that end is filled in from the germline J gene. V is TRBV20-1 and J is TRBJ2-1; TRBD2 aligns across 9 bases. V gave up 5 bases and J gave up 5 bases; unmatched junction bases: 10. CDR3 size: 15 residues. In germline, CDR1 is DFQATT, CDR2 SNEGSKA (reference sequence). CDR3 DNA (partial): TGCAGTGCTTATACAGCGGGGGGCTACGACAATGAG. Amino acid sequence: CSAYTAGGYDNE. The whole CDR3 is CSAYTAGGYDNEQFF.

This clone came up many times. The read terminates 3 residues ahead of where the CDR3 ends, so the germline J gene completes it. The chain uses TRBV2 and TRBJ2-7; the D is unclear. Germline assignment: CDR1 SNHLY and CDR2 FYNNEI. This CDR3 contains 12 residues. The germline V and J ends were trimmed by 3 bases and 4 bases, with 7 bases remaining between them. The CDR3 region is CASSEKVYEQYF. CDR3 bases read: TGTGCCAGCAGTGAGAAGGTTTACGAG.

This clone was detected many times. The read finishes 3 residues shy of the CDR3 end, and the germline J gene is used to complete it. The chain couples TRBV6-2 or TRBV6-3 to TRBJ2-7, with D unresolved. Per the germline V gene, CDR1 is MNHEY and CDR2 is SVGEGT. This CDR3 has 12 residues. V was cut by 6 bases and J by 3 bases, with 9 bases left in between. The chain's CDR3 is CASSRLGYEQYF. The DNA read from the CDR3 is TGTGCCAGCAGCCGACTGGGCTACGAG.

This clone was recorded at least ten times. The read is 3 residues too short to cover the CDR3 end, so that end is filled in from the germline J gene. This chain joins TRBV6-2 or TRBV6-3 and TRBJ2-2, with TRBD2 as a possible D gene (5 bases). The CDR3 has 12 amino acids. V dropped 6 bases and J dropped 6 bases, with 8 bases sitting between them. Per the germline V gene, CDR1 is MNHEY and CDR2 is SVGEGT. The sequenced part of the CDR3 DNA is TGTGCCAGCAGCGTGGACTCCGGGGAG. Amino acid sequence: CASSVDSGE. In full, the CDR3 reads CASSVDSGELFF.

About this clone itself: The read ends 3 residues before the CDR3 terminus; that terminus is restored from the germline J gene. The V and J genes are TRBV4-2 and TRBJ2-5; 7 nucleotides line up with TRBD1. This CDR3 has 15 residues. Trimming removed 2 bases from V and 5 bases from J; junction bases left unmatched: 8. Germline V gives CDR1 LGHNA, CDR2 YNFKEQ. This CDR3 is CASSQPTGLEETQYF. The DNA read from the CDR3 is TGTGCCAGCAGCCAACCGACAGGGCTAGAGGAGACC.

Many counts were recorded for this clone. The CDR3 goes on 3 residues after the read ends, and that part is filled in from the germline J gene. V usage is TRBV5-1 and J usage is TRBJ2-1; the D is unclear. The V gene's germline CDR1 is SGHRS and CDR2 YFSETQ. The CDR3 is 13 residues long. V dropped 1 base and J dropped 7 bases, with 9 bases sitting between them. The CDR3 sequence: CASSLTALNEQFF. The part of the CDR3 DNA that was read is TGCGCCAGCAGCTTGACAGCACTTAATGAG.

This clone was detected ten times or more. From the germline J gene comes the end of the CDR3, since the read stops 3 residues before it. The V gene is TRBV19, the J gene TRBJ1-5; D is possibly TRBD1 (6 bases). This CDR3 has 17 amino acids. Per germline, CDR1 LNHDA and CDR2 SQIVND (reference sequence). The V end lost 2 bases, the J end lost 3 bases, and 17 bases lay between the germline ends. The CDR3 bases that were read are TGTGCCAGTAGTATAAGGGGGGGGGCAGGGGACAATCAGCCC. Encoded protein: CASSIRGGAGDNQP. In full, the CDR3 is CASSIRGGAGDNQPQHF.

This clone turned up a few times. The sequenced fragment ends 3 residues before the CDR3 boundary, so the rest is inferred from the germline J gene. The chain is built from TRBV7-8 and TRBJ2-5; TRBD1 agrees at 7 bases. Germline CDR1 is SGHVS and CDR2 is FQNEAQ. Unmatched junction bases numbered 11, after V lost 5 bases and J lost 5 bases. There are 15 residues in the CDR3. CDR3 bases read: TGTGCCAGCAGCCGTATCCGAGGGGGCGGCGAGACC. This codes for CASSRIRGGGET. The entire CDR3 is CASSRIRGGGETQYF. The full variable domain, completed using reference TRBV7-8 and TRBJ2-5, is GAGVSQSPRYKVAKRGQDVALRCDPISGHVSLFWYQQALGQGPEFLTYFQNEAQLDKSGLPSDRFFAERPEGSVSTLKIQRTQQEDSAVYLCASSRIRGGGETQYFGPGTRLLVL.

This clone was detected many times. The read comes to an end 3 residues before the CDR3 does, leaving the germline J gene to fill in the end. The chain is built from TRBV6-1 and TRBJ2-4; D perhaps matches TRBD1 (5 bases). Germline assignment: CDR1 MNHNS and CDR2 SASEGT. The CDR3 consists of 11 residues. Partial CDR3 DNA: TGTGCCAGCAGTGAAACAGGTGTT. Translated, it gives CASSETGV. The CDR3, in full, reads CASSETGVQYF.

This clone turned up a few times. The sequence runs out 3 residues before the end of the CDR3; the remainder is reconstructed from the germline J gene. The V gene is TRBV18, the J gene TRBJ1-6; D is possibly TRBD1 (6 bases). Per the germline V gene, CDR1 is KGHSH and CDR2 is LQKENI. The CDR3 length is 15 residues. The V end lost 2 bases, the J end lost 1 base, and 6 bases lay between the germline ends. Incomplete CDR3 DNA: TGTGCCAGCTCACCAGGACAGTCCTATAATTCACCC. This encodes CASSPGQSYNSP. The CDR3 in its entirety is CASSPGQSYNSPLHF. Looking up the rest from reference TRBV18 and TRBJ1-6 gives the full variable domain: NAGVMQNPRHLVRRRGQEARLRCSPMKGHSHVYWYRQLPEEGLKFMVYLQKENIIDESGMPKERFSAEFPKEGPSILRIQQVVRGDSAAYFCASSPGQSYNSPLHFGNGTRLTVT.

This clone appeared many times. The sequenced fragment ends 3 residues before the CDR3 boundary, so the rest is inferred from the germline J gene. The chain has TRBV20-1 and TRBJ2-3, with 8 bases identical to TRBD2. With V trimmed by 0 bases and J by 4 bases, 6 bases remained unmatched. Looked up from germline, CDR1 is DFQATT and CDR2 is SNEGSKA (reference sequence). This CDR3 has 15 amino acids. The CDR3 region is CSAREFSGAPDTQYF. The covered CDR3 bases are TGCAGTGCTAGAGAATTTAGCGGGGCCCCAGATACG.

This clone was seen ten or more times. The CDR3 end falls 3 residues outside the read, so it is completed with the germline J gene. This specimen includes other DNA sequences encoding the same CDR3. The chain combines TRBV19 with TRBJ2-6; 11 bases agree with TRBD2. This CDR3 region has 17 residues. Unmatched junction bases numbered 4, after V lost 6 bases and J lost 0 bases. The germline V gene has CDR1 LNHDA and CDR2 SQIVND (reference sequence). The covered CDR3 bases are TGTGCCAGTAGGACGACTAGCGGGGTCTCTGGGGCCAACGTC. Translated, it gives CASRTTSGVSGANV. The full CDR3 sequence reads CASRTTSGVSGANVLTF.

About this clone: The read stops 3 residues short of the end of the CDR3; the missing end is completed from the germline J gene. This sequence joins TRBV10-2 and TRBJ2-7; D possibly corresponds to TRBD1 (6 bases). Deletions cut 7 bases from V and 4 bases from J, with 17 bases between. Germline assignment: CDR1 WSHSY and CDR2 SAAADI. The CDR3 is 14 amino acids. The CDR3 sequence: CASKGLDSYYEQYF. The part of the CDR3 DNA that was read is TGCGCCAGCAAGGGATTGGACAGCTATTACGAG.

This clone was seen repeatedly, ten times or more. The read falls 3 residues short of the CDR3 end, and the missing part is taken from the germline J gene. The chain joins TRBV12-3 or TRBV12-4 to TRBJ2-5; D ambiguous. The length of the CDR3 is 15 residues. V lost 7 bases, J lost 3 bases, and 18 bases lay in between. CDR3 amino acids: CASTFSDGTKETQYF. The DNA read from the CDR3 is TGTGCCAGCACCTTCAGTGATGGTACCAAAGAGACC.

This clone was seen many times. From the germline J gene comes the end of the CDR3, since the read stops 3 residues before it. The V gene is TRBV29-1, the J gene TRBJ2-7; weak D call: TRBD1 (6 bases). V dropped 4 bases and J dropped 5 bases, with 15 bases sitting between them. CDR3 size: 13 residues. The germline CDR1 and CDR2 sequences are SQVTM and ANQGSEA. CDR3 protein: CSVGGQGYDEQYF. CDR3 bases read: TGCAGCGTTGGGGGGCAGGGGTATGACGAG.

This clone appeared many times. The CDR3 is cut off 3 residues early in the read; its end comes from the germline J gene. This rearrangement joins TRBV11-2 to TRBJ2-7; a weak D match, TRBD1 (5 bases). The CDR3 has 15 residues. Deletions cut 1 base from V and 4 bases from J, with 14 bases between. Germline V gene data show CDR1 as SGHAT and CDR2 as FQNNGV. CDR3 residues: CASSLGGRVSYEQYF. The DNA read from the CDR3 is TGTGCCAGCAGCTTAGGTGGCAGGGTCTCTTACGAG.

This clone was found many times. The read ends 3 residues early relative to the CDR3; the germline J gene fills the gap. The V call is TRBV14, the J call TRBJ1-5; a possible D gene is TRBD1 (6 bases). Germline loops: CDR1 SGHDN, CDR2 FVKESK. The germline V and J ends were trimmed by 2 bases and 6 bases, with 14 bases remaining between them. The CDR3 sequence is 15 residues long. CDR3 in amino acids: CASSQQTGYTQPQHF. The covered CDR3 bases are TGTGCCAGCAGCCAACAAACAGGGTACACTCAGCCC.

This clone was counted many times. From the germline J gene comes the end of the CDR3, since the read stops 3 residues before it. This rearrangement joins TRBV28 to TRBJ2-3; a possible D gene is TRBD1 (6 bases). The germline V gene has CDR1 MDHEN and CDR2 SYDVKM. This CDR3 is built from 13 residues. The V gene lost 2 bases and the J gene lost 6 bases, with 9 bases spanning the gap. The chain's CDR3 is CASSLGGQDTQYF. CDR3 DNA (partial): TGTGCCAGCAGTTTAGGTGGACAGGATACG.

This clone occurred many times. The CDR3 extends 3 residues past the end of the read, so its final part is completed from the germline J gene. The chain recombines TRBV20-1 with TRBJ1-1; 10 bases map to TRBD1. CDR1 is DFQATT and CDR2 is SNEGSKA in the germline V gene (reference sequence). The CDR3 contains 15 residues. Unmatched junction bases numbered 10, after V lost 2 bases and J lost 7 bases. Partial CDR3 DNA: TGCAGTGCTAGACCCCCGGGACAGGGGATAGATGAA. As protein: CSARPPGQGIDE. The entire CDR3 is CSARPPGQGIDEAFF.